This record looks at one T cell receptor (beta chain) sequence and its context. The antigen it binds to is not known. No base quality information exists; no much larger clone differs at one position. The cysteine opens and the phenylalanine closes a CDR3 of 15 amino acids. Only CDR3 DNA is held: 45 bases, read in frame from base 1. CDR1 SGHRS and CDR2 YFSETQ were looked up in the germline V gene. Trimming takes 5 bases from V and 0 bases from J, and the germline ends sit 12 bases apart. This entry is derived from a study of blood T cell repertoires in COVID-19 (dated by TCRdb to the early 2020s). Regarding the study in general: Samples covering the acute and convalescent phases of COVID-19 were provided by collaborators in the United States, Italy and Spain. The samples were drawn from two sources: the first 160 participants of the ongoing ImmuneRACE study, and 1,000 to 1,500 subjects contributed by 6 global collaborators. The dataset comprised deeply sampled blood TCRbeta repertoires from subjects exposed to, actively infected with, or recovered from COVID-19. The repertoires were released in a freely available public database intended as a resource for research on the immune response to SARS-CoV-2. Where available, HLA class I and class II types were taken from metadata supplied by the sample provider and were not determined by assay-based typing. The material from the prospective study consisted of cDNA or gDNA derived from T cells, B-cell-depleted T cells, or PBMCs. A de-identified subject ID, COVID-19 status, age in years and sex were almost always included in the sample metadata.

Enrolling through a virtual design, the prospective study's participants ranged in age from roughly 18 to 95 years and lived across about two dozen United States geographic areas. Cohort assignment in the prospective study relied on participant-reported clinical history from a screening survey and a study questionnaire. For ImmuneRACE Cohort 3, a participant was defined as recovered based on two consecutive negative NP/OP PCR tests, clearance by a healthcare professional, or resolution of symptoms. Mobile phlebotomists in the prospective study collected whole blood, serum and a nasopharyngeal or oropharyngeal swab from every participant. Prospective study participants could optionally give additional blood draws and questionnaires over a roughly two-month period. Before DNA extraction, prospective study blood samples were shipped either frozen or at room temperature. TCRbeta CDR3 regions were amplified from genomic DNA by means of the immunoSEQ Assay, a bias-controlled multiplex PCR. From the authors' description of their analysis: Within the assay, amplification of reference gene primers was used to estimate how many nucleated cells each sample contained. Sequence reads were collapsed and filtered to measure the absolute abundance of every unique TCRbeta CDR3 rearrangement. For each sample, productive Simpson clonality was calculated as the square root of Simpson's diversity index across productive rearrangements. TCRdb obtained this table from immuneACCESS and retained in-frame rearrangements with V and J assigned. These tables miss some clones; where compared with another copy, unresolved V genes account for less than half of the shortfall, and the remainder is unexplained. For V, J and clone size, that table is used; D and trimming come from the DNA. Counted in this sample were about 210,000 clones; about 81% of them appeared once. About a tenth of the sample is held by the ten biggest clonotypes.

Paper-wide results and their limitations: Clinical and demographic metadata were provided uncurated, with the amount varying by source and participant.

The V and J segments used are TRBV5-1 and TRBJ2-1; the D gene remains uncertain. The sequencing input was PBMCs or T cells enriched from blood (not recorded which). This sequence was found in a man aged 35 to 55 who had recovered from COVID-19. In nucleotide form, the sequence is TGCGCCAGCAGTGCTGCGGAGAGCTCCTACAATGAGCAGTTCTTC. It is translated as CASSAAESSYNEQFF.